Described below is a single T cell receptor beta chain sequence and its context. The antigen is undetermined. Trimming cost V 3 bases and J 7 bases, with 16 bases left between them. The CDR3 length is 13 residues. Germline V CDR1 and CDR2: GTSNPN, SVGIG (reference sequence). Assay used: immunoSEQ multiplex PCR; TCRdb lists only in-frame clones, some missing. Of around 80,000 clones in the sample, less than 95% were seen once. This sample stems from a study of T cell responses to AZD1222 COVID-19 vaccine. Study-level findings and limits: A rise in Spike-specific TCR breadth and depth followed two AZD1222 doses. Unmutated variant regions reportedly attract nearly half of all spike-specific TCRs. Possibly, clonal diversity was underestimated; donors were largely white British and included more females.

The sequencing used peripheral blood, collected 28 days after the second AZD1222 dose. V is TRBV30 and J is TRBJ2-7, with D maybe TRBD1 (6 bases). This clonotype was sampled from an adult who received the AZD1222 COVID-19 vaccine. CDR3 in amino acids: CAWSRLQQGEQYF. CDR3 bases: TGTGCCTGGAGCCGACTTCAACAGGGAGAGCAGTACTTC.